The 25 T cell receptor beta chains given below trace back to one sample, sequenced in a study of shared clonotypes between healthy human individuals. Profiled with immunoSEQ multiplex PCR; TCRdb holds only in-frame clones, not every one. The sample lists under 2,500,000 clones; 90% to 97% were seen once. The sample taken for sequencing was naive CD4+ T cells sorted from blood. Documented subset: CD45RA+ positively selected. The receptors shown here come from a young man in good health.

V gene TRBV6-6 combines with J gene TRBJ2-5, with D possibly being TRBD2 (5 bases). V lost 4 bases and J 0 bases, leaving 9 bases between the germline ends. The CDR3 extends over 14 amino acids. Germline lookup yields CDR1 MNHNY and CDR2 SVGAGI (reference sequence). The CDR3, as DNA: TGTGCCAGCAGTTTGGGGAGTTACCAAGAGACCCAGTACTTC. Its translation is CASSLGSYQETQYF.

Comments on this clone: Other DNA sequences in this sample translate to the same CDR3. V gene TRBV27 combines with J gene TRBJ2-3; weak D call: TRBD1 (5 bases). Germline V gives CDR1 MNHEY, CDR2 SMNVEV (reference sequence). This CDR3 contains 14 residues. Trimming stripped 5 bases from V and 0 bases from J, with 9 bases between. Here the CDR3 DNA reads TGTGCCAGCAGTCTTAGGGGTAGCACAGATACGCAGTATTTT. It is translated as CASSLRGSTDTQYF.

The chain links TRBV2 to TRBJ2-5; TRBD1 is a possible D gene (5 bases). The CDR3 sequence is 14 residues long. Germline assignment: CDR1 SNHLY and CDR2 FYNNEI. V was clipped by 7 bases and J by 2 bases, with 14 bases between them. The CDR3 DNA follows: TGTGCCAGCAAGCCGGACACCTCTCAAGAGACCCAGTACTTC. This translates into CASKPDTSQETQYF.

As concerns this clone: In the same sample, other DNA sequences code for this CDR3. This rearrangement joins TRBV30 to TRBJ1-1, with no clear D. Germline CDR1 and CDR2: GTSNPN and SVGIG (reference sequence). The germline V and J ends were trimmed by 3 bases and 5 bases, with 10 bases remaining between them. The CDR3 totals 12 residues. CDR3 in amino acids: CAWSPTGTEAFF. Here the CDR3 DNA reads TGTGCCTGGAGCCCTACGGGAACTGAAGCTTTCTTT.

The chain is built from TRBV29-1 and TRBJ2-3; 11 nucleotides line up with TRBD1. Germline V gene lookup returns CDR1 SQVTM and CDR2 ANQGSEA. V shed 7 bases, J shed 4 bases, and the junction held 7 bases outside the gene matches. CDR3 size: 14 residues. The CDR3 loop reads CSGGQGGLSDTQYF. CDR3 in DNA: TGCAGCGGGGGACAGGGGGGCCTTTCAGATACGCAGTATTTT.

The chain links TRBV2 to TRBJ1-1, with D perhaps matching TRBD1 (6 bases). The length of the CDR3 is 13 residues. The V end lost 7 bases, the J end lost 1 base, and 10 bases lay between the germline ends. The germline V gene encodes CDR1 SNHLY and CDR2 FYNNEI. CDR3 DNA: TGTGCCAGCAATAACAGGGAGAACACTGAAGCTTTCTTT. Translation: CASNNRENTEAFF.

The chain uses TRBV7-2 and TRBJ2-7; tentatively, D is TRBD1 or TRBD2 (7 bases each). Trimming cost V 4 bases and J 10 bases, with 14 bases left between them. The CDR3 covers 12 residues. Germline loops: CDR1 SGHTA, CDR2 FQGNSA. The CDR3 protein is CASSSGGDGQYF. The DNA for the CDR3 is TGTGCCAGCAGCTCAGGGGGGGACGGTCAGTACTTC.

This rearrangement joins TRBV9 to TRBJ2-3; 7 nucleotides line up with TRBD2. The ends lost 8 bases at V and 0 bases at J; junction bases unmatched: 12. Per the germline V gene, CDR1 is SGDLS and CDR2 is YYNGEE. This CDR3 contains 16 residues. CDR3 residues: CASKGGGSASTDTQYF. CDR3 DNA: TGTGCCAGTAAAGGTGGCGGGAGCGCAAGCACAGATACGCAGTATTTT.

This chain links TRBV7-2 with TRBJ2-7; no clear D gene. The V gene lost 0 bases and the J gene lost 2 bases, with 11 bases spanning the gap. The CDR3 contains 15 residues. Germline V gene data show CDR1 as SGHTA and CDR2 as FQGNSA. The CDR3 reads CASSLAFPDPYEQYF. The CDR3 bases are TGTGCCAGCAGCTTAGCCTTCCCGGATCCCTACGAGCAGTACTTC.

The V call is TRBV5-6, the J call TRBJ1-1, with D perhaps matching TRBD1 (5 bases). Germline assignment: CDR1 SGHDT and CDR2 YYEEEE. V shed 3 bases and J shed 4 bases, with 22 bases lying between them. The CDR3 is 17 residues long. CDR3 sequence reads: CASSWLEGRVRGTEAFF. The CDR3 DNA follows: TGTGCCAGCAGCTGGCTTGAGGGGAGGGTCCGGGGCACTGAAGCTTTCTTT.

V is TRBV10-3 and J is TRBJ1-1, with a weak D call TRBD1 (5 bases). CDR1 and CDR2 from the germline V gene are ENHRY and SYGVKD. V was clipped by 2 bases and J by 7 bases, with 11 bases between them. This CDR3 spans 13 amino acids. In nucleotides, the CDR3 is TGTGCCATCAGTGAGGGGTACAGGATTGAAGCTTTCTTT. Translation: CAISEGYRIEAFF.

The chain links TRBV7-2 to TRBJ1-3, with D perhaps TRBD1 (6 bases). The CDR3 spans 16 residues. Germline CDR1 and CDR2: SGHTA and FQGNSA. V was trimmed by 8 bases and J by 0 bases, leaving 17 bases between them. CDR3 sequence reads: CASLRGSPVSGNTIYF. CDR3 bases: TGTGCCAGCCTCAGGGGCAGTCCTGTCTCTGGAAACACCATATATTTT.

On this clone itself: The same CDR3 also results from other DNA sequences found in this sample. The chain links TRBV7-9 to TRBJ1-4; no clear D. The V end lost 1 base, the J end lost 5 bases, and 5 bases lay between the germline ends. Germline CDR1 is SEHNR and CDR2 is FQNEAQ (reference sequence). This CDR3 comprises 13 residues. The CDR3 region is CASSLGGNEKLFF. CDR3 in DNA: TGTGCCAGCAGCTTAGGAGGGAATGAAAAACTGTTTTTT.

For the CDR3, the DNA is TGTGCCAGCAGCAGGACTGCGGATACGCAGTATTTT. As protein: CASSRTADTQYF. The rearrangement joins TRBV5-4 to TRBJ2-3, with a possible D match to TRBD2 (5 bases). From germline, CDR1 is SGHNT and CDR2 YYREEE (reference sequence). This CDR3 region has 12 residues. Trimming shortened V by 4 bases and J by 6 bases, and 9 bases separated the two germline ends.

This chain uses TRBV10-1 with TRBJ2-1; 12 bases line up with TRBD2. J gave up 10 bases and V 4 bases, and 17 bases lay outside the gene matches. Germline CDR1 WNHNN, CDR2 SYGVQD (reference sequence). The CDR3 length is 18 residues. DNA for the CDR3: TGCGCCAGCAGTGGGCCCGTGGCTAGCGGGAGGGCCCGGCAGGAGCAGTTCTTC. Protein: CASSGPVASGRARQEQFF.

This rearrangement joins TRBV6-1 to TRBJ1-1; TRBD1 matches 7 bases. Unmatched junction bases numbered 6, after V lost 5 bases and J lost 3 bases. The CDR3 totals 14 residues. The germline gives CDR1 MNHNS, CDR2 SASEGT. The CDR3 DNA follows: TGTGCCAGCAGTAGAGACAGGGTGGACACTGAAGCTTTCTTT. Its protein is CASSRDRVDTEAFF.

The rearrangement joins TRBV5-1 to TRBJ2-7; 11 positions match TRBD2. Losses at the gene ends were 4 bases for V and 6 bases for J; bases not matched to a gene: 6. This CDR3 is 14 amino acids long. The germline gives CDR1 SGHRS, CDR2 YFSETQ. The CDR3, as DNA: TGCGCCAGCAGCCCCGGACTAGCGGGTAGCGAGCAGTACTTC. Translated: CASSPGLAGSEQYF. Full variable domain (missing parts from reference TRBV5-1 and TRBJ2-7): KAGVTQTPRYLIKTRGQQVTLSCSPISGHRSVSWYQQTPGQGLQFLFEYFSETQRNKGNFPGRFSGRQFSNSRSEMNVSTLELGDSALYLCASSPGLAGSEQYFGPGTRLTVT.

This sequence joins TRBV30 and TRBJ2-2; TRBD1 might be the D (6 bases). The V end lost 2 bases, the J end lost 6 bases, and 13 bases lay between the germline ends. The CDR3 loop spans 14 amino acids. Germline V gives CDR1 GTSNPN, CDR2 SVGIG (reference sequence). CDR3 nucleotides: TGTGCCTGGAGTCGACAATCAGGGGCCGGGGAGCTGTTTTTT. It specifies CAWSRQSGAGELFF.

This chain joins TRBV7-9 and TRBJ1-4; 7 bases map to TRBD1. This CDR3 comprises 15 residues. V lost 4 bases to trimming and J lost 4 bases; unmatched junction nucleotides: 6. Germline assignment: CDR1 SEHNR and CDR2 FQNEAQ (reference sequence). CDR3: CASSSPGQNNEKLFF. Here the CDR3 DNA reads TGTGCCAGCAGCTCCCCGGGACAGAATAATGAAAAACTGTTTTTT. The variable domain in full, with the rest retrieved from reference TRBV7-9 and TRBJ1-4, is DTGVSQNPRHKITKRGQNVTFRCDPISEHNRLYWYRQTLGQGPEFLTYFQNEAQLEKSRLLSDRFSAERPKGSFSTLEIQRTEQGDSAMYLCASSSPGQNNEKLFFGSGTQLSVL.

The chain uses TRBV6-5 and TRBJ1-3; D is possibly TRBD1 (5 bases). This CDR3 spans 15 amino acids. Germline V gene lookup returns CDR1 MNHEY and CDR2 SVGAGI. V was trimmed by 5 bases and J by 0 bases, leaving 11 bases between them. The CDR3 reads CASSPREISGNTIYF. In DNA, the CDR3 is TGTGCCAGCAGTCCCAGGGAGATCTCTGGAAACACCATATATTTT.

This chain connects TRBV5-4 to TRBJ1-2, with no clear D. Germline CDR1 reads SGHNT; CDR2 reads YYREEE (reference sequence). This CDR3 has 14 residues. With 0 bases removed from V and 4 bases from J, the gap between germline ends came to 10 bases. The CDR3 nucleotides are TGTGCCAGCAGCTTGGCCCGTGGGAGCTATGGCTACACCTTC. Its translation: CASSLARGSYGYTF.

This clone was found once. This same CDR3 is encoded by further DNA sequences in the sample. The V call is TRBV7-9, the J call TRBJ1-1; D is unclear. This CDR3 is 13 amino acids long. The germline CDR1 and CDR2 sequences are SEHNR and FQNEAQ (reference sequence). With 5 bases removed from V and 0 bases from J, the gap between germline ends came to 7 bases. CDR3 amino acids: CASSSQLNTEAFF. CDR3 bases: TGTGCCAGCAGCAGTCAGTTGAACACTGAAGCTTTCTTT.

Concerning this clone: Different DNA sequences within this sample yield the same CDR3. The rearrangement joins TRBV5-1 to TRBJ2-7, with no clear D. This CDR3 spans 11 amino acids. The germline V gene encodes CDR1 SGHRS and CDR2 YFSETQ. V gave up 5 bases and J gave up 3 bases, with 6 bases separating them. CDR3 bases: TGCGCCAGCAGTTTCGGCTACGAGCAGTACTTC. Translated, it gives CASSFGYEQYF.

The gene calls are TRBV6-5 and TRBJ1-5; D remains ambiguous. Germline assignment: CDR1 MNHEY and CDR2 SVGAGI. The CDR3 extends over 15 amino acids. The V end was cut by 2 bases, the J end by 0 bases, with 8 bases between. In DNA form, the CDR3 reads TGTGCCAGCAGTTACGAACGGGATAGCAATCAGCCCCAGCATTTT. The encoded protein is CASSYERDSNQPQHF.

The chain is built from TRBV10-3 and TRBJ2-4, with 8 positions matching TRBD2. V dropped 10 bases and J dropped 8; count of bases not matched to a gene: 10. CDR1 is ENHRY, CDR2 SYGVKD, per germline. The CDR3 contains 13 residues. In DNA, the CDR3 is TGTGCCACCGGTCGGGGGGGCCCCGACATTCAGTACTTC. It encodes CATGRGGPDIQYF.